This TCR beta chain is from a study of metastatic and nonmetastatic thyroid tumors. Overall study: Repertoire comparison spanned blood and tumor or nodule tissue of malignant and benign thyroid patients.

The entire patient cohort was treatment-naive prior to thyroid surgery. The V gene lost 4 bases and the J gene lost 13 bases, with 14 bases spanning the gap. Germline-derived CDR1 and CDR2 are MNHEY and SVGEGT. This CDR3 spans 11 amino acids. With respect to this clone: A much larger clone differs from this one at a single base, so this may be a read error.

TCRdb called clones again from the PCR reads with MiXCR. This sample has roughly 20,000 clones, with 22% found just once. The V gene is TRBV6-2 or TRBV6-3, the J gene TRBJ2-7; a weak D match, TRBD2 (7 bases). The sequenced material came from tumor tissue. This TCR was sampled from a male donor with papillary thyroid cancer or a benign thyroid nodule (not recorded which). Some clones in this sample may be carry-over from other donors' samples. The CDR3 spells CASSWEGGRYF. The CDR3 DNA sequence: TGTGCCAGCAGTTGGGAGGGGGGGCGTTACTTC.